This TCR beta chain comes out of a study of naive and memory T cell subsets. Broader study findings: No ground truth validated the naive and memory repertoire findings. Expression changes during T cell differentiation may affect RNA-based TCR counts.

Overnight CMV lysate stimulation of fresh PBMCs defined donor CMV status by CD4+ IFNgamma. Cells stained for CD3, CD4, CD8, CD45RA and CD27 were sorted into four subsets. An equimolar mix of two oligonucleotides served as the beta constant-region primer for TRBC1 and TRBC2. Each CDR3 protein gets one entry after TCRdb re-called the UMI-ligation and nested PCR reads with MiXCR. Among under 100,000 distinct CDR3 sequences, 5.5% to 8.5% were seen once, and the ten largest hold about 1.6%. This clonotype was observed many times. Antigen: not known. The sequenced sample consisted of central memory CD4+ T cells from blood. The receptor was isolated from a human donor in good health.

Written as DNA, the CDR3 is TGTGCCAGCTCACCCACGGCGACAGGACGTGGCGAGCAGTACTTC. The encoded protein is CASSPTATGRGEQYF. The chain combines TRBV18 with TRBJ2-7; TRBD1 might be the D (6 bases). Per the germline V gene, CDR1 is KGHSH and CDR2 is LQKENI. This CDR3 has 15 amino acids. Trimming removed 3 bases at V and 6 bases at J, with 18 bases between.